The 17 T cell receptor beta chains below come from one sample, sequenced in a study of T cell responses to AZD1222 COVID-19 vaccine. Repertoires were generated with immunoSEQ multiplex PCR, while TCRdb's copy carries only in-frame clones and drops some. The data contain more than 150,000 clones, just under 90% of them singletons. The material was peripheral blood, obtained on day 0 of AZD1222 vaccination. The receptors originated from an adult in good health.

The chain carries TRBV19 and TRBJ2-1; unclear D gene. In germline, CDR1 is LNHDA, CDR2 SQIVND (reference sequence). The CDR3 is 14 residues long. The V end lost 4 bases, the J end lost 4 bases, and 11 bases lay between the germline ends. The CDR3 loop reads CASSTWGGYNEQFF. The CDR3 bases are TGTGCCAGTAGTACATGGGGTGGATACAATGAGCAGTTCTTC.

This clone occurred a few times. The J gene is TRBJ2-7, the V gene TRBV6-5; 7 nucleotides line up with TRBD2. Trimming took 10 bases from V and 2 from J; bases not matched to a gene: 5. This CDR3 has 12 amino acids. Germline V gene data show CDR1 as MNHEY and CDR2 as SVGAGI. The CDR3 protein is CATARGAYEQYF. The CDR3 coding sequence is TGTGCCACCGCCCGGGGGGCCTACGAGCAGTACTTC.

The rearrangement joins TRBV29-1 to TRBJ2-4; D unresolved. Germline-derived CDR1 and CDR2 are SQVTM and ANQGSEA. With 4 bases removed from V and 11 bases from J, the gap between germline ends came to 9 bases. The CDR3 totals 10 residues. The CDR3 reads CSVANPFQYF. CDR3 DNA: TGCAGCGTTGCTAACCCCTTTCAGTACTTC.

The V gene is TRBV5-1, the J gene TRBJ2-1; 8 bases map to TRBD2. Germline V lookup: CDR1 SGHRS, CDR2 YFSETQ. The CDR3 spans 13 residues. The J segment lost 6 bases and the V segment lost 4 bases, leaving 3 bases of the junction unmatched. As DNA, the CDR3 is TGCGCCAGCAGCCGGGGACTAGGCAATGAGCAGTTCTTC. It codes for CASSRGLGNEQFF.

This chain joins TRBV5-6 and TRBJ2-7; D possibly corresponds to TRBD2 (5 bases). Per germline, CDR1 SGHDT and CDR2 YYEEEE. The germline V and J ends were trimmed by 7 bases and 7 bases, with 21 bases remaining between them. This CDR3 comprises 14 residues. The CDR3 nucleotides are TGTGCCAGCTCCCGGGAATCCTACGTTGAGGAGCAGTACTTC. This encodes CASSRESYVEEQYF.

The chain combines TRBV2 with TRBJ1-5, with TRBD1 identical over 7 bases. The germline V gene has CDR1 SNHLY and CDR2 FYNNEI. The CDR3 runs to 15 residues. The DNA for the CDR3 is TGTGCATCTAGTGACGTGGCAGGGGGGCATCAGCCCCAGCATTTT. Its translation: CASSDVAGGHQPQHF.

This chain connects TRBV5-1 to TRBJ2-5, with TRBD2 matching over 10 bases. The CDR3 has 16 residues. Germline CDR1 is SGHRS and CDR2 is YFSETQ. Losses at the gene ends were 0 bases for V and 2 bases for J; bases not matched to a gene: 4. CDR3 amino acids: CASSLGPSGGQETQYF. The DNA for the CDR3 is TGCGCCAGCAGCTTGGGACCTAGCGGGGGACAAGAGACCCAGTACTTC.

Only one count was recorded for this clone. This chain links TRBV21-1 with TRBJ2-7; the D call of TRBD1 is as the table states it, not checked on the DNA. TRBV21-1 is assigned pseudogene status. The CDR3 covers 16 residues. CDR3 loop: CASSKVRTGSPYEQYF. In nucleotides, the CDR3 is TGTGCCAGCAGCAAAGTCCGGACAGGTTCTCCCTACGAGCAGTACTTC.

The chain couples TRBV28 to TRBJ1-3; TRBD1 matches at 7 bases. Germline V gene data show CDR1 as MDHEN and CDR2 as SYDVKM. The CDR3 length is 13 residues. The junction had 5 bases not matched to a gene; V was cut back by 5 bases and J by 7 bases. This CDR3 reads CASSPTGRNTIYF. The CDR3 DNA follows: TGTGCCAGCAGTCCGACAGGGAGGAACACCATATATTTT.

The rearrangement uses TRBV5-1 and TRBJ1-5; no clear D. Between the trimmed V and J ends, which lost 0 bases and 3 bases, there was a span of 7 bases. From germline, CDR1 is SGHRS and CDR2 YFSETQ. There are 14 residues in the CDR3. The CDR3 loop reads CASSLGGINQPQHF. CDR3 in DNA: TGCGCCAGCAGCTTGGGGGGAATCAATCAGCCCCAGCATTTT.

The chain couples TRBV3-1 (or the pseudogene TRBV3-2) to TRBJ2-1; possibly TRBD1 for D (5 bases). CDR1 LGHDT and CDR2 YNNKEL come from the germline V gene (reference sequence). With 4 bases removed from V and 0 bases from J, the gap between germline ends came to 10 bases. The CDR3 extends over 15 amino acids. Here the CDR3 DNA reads TGTGCCAGCAGCCCCCAGGGAAGCTCCTACAATGAGCAGTTCTTC. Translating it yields CASSPQGSSYNEQFF.

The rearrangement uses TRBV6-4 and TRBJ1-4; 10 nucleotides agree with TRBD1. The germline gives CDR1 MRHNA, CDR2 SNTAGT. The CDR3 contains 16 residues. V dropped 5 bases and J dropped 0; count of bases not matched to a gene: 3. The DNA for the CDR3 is TGTGCCAGCAGTAACGGACAGGGGGCAACTAATGAAAAACTGTTTTTT. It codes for CASSNGQGATNEKLFF.

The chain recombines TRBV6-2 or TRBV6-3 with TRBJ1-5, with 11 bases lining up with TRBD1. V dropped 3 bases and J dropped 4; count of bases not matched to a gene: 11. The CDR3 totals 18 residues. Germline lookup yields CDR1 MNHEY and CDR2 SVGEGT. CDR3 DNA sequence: TGTGCCAGCAGTTATCCCCGGTTCGGACAGGGGGCTAATCAGCCCCAGCATTTT. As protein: CASSYPRFGQGANQPQHF.

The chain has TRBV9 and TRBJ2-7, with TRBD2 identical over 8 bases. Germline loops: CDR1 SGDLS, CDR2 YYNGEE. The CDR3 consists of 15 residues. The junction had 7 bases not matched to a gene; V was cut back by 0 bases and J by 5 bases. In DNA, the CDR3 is TGTGCCAGCAGCGTAGCTACCCGGGGGGGCGACGAGCAGTACTTC. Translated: CASSVATRGGDEQYF.

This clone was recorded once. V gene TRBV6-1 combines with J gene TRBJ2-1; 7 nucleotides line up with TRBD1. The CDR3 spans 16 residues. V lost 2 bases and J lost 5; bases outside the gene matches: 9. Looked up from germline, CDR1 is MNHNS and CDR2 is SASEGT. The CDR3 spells CASSESPGQRNNEQFF. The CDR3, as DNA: TGTGCCAGCAGTGAAAGCCCGGGACAGCGCAACAATGAGCAGTTCTTC.

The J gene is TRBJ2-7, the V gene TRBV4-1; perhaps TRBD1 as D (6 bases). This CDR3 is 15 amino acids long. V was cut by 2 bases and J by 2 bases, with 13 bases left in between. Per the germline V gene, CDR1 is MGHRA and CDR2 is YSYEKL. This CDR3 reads CASSQSLTGAYEQYF. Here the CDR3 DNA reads TGCGCCAGCAGCCAATCTCTGACAGGCGCCTACGAGCAGTACTTC.

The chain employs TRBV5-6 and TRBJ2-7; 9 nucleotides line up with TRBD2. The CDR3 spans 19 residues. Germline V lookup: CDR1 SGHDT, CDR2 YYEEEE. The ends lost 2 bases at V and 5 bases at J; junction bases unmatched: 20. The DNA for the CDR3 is TGTGCCAGCAGCTTACCATCCAACGCTGTAGCGGGGGCCCCTCACGAGCAGTACTTC. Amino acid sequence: CASSLPSNAVAGAPHEQYF.